This TCR beta chain emerged from a study of CD8 T cells in ankylosing spondylitis. Each CDR3 protein gets one entry after TCRdb re-called the 5' RACE reads with MiXCR. Of about 400,000 distinct CDR3 sequences listed, around 20% are singletons. The sample holds a few counts of this clonotype. CDR1 and CDR2 from the germline V gene are WNHNN and SYGVQD (reference sequence). CDR3 length equals 14 residues. The V gene lost 6 bases and the J gene lost 2 bases, with 13 bases spanning the gap. The sequenced sample was blood, either unsorted or a sorted T cell fraction (not recorded which). This chain uses TRBV10-1 with TRBJ2-5, with D maybe TRBD1 (6 bases). The clonotype originates from a male donor with ankylosing spondylitis or in good health (not recorded which). The CDR3 protein is CASSPRTEQETQYF. As DNA, the CDR3 is TGCGCCAGCAGCCCCCGGACAGAGCAAGAGACCCAGTACTTC.